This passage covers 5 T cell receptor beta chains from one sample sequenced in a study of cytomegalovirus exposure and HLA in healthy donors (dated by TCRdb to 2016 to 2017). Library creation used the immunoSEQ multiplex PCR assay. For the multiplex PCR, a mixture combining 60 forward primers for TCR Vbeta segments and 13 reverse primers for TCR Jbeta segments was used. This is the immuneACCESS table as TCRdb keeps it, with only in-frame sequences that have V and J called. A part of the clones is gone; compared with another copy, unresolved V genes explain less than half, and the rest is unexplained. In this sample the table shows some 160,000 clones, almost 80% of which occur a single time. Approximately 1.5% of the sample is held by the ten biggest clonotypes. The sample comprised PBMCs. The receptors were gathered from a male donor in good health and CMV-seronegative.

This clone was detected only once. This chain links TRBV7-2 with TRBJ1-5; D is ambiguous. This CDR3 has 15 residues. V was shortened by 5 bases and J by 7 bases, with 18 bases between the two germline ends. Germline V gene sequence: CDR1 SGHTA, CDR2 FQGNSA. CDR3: CASSPLTGSTQPQHF. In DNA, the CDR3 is TGTGCCAGCAGCCCACTGACCGGGAGCACCCAGCCCCAGCATTTT.

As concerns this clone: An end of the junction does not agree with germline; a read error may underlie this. CDR3 nucleotide sequence: TGTGCCAGCAGTGAAGCTAGCGGGGGGGCCCAAGGGACCCAGTACTTC. Protein: CASSEASGGAQGTQYF. The V gene is TRBV6-1, the J gene TRBJ2-5; 11 positions match TRBD2. In germline, CDR1 is MNHNS, CDR2 SASEGT. The CDR3 covers 16 residues.

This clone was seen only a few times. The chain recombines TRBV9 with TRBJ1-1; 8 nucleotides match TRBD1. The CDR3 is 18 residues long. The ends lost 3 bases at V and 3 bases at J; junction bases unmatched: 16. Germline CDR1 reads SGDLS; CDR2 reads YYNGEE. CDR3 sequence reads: CASSARTGRGFRDTEAFF. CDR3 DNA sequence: TGTGCCAGCAGCGCCCGGACAGGGAGGGGGTTCCGGGACACTGAAGCTTTCTTT.

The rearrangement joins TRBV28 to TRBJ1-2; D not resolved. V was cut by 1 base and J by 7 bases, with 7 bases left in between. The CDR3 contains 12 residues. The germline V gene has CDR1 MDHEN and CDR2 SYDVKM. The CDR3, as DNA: TGTGCCAGCAGTTTATCCACCGGTGGCTACACCTTC. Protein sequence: CASSLSTGGYTF.

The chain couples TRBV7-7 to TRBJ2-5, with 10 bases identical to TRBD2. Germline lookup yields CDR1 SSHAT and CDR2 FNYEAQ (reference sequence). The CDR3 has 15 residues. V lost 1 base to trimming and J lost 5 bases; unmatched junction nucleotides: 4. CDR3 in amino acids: CASSLVAGGPETQYF. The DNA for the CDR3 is TGTGCCAGCAGCTTAGTAGCGGGAGGCCCCGAGACCCAGTACTTC.